This TCR beta chain was obtained from a study of cytomegalovirus exposure and HLA in healthy donors. This clone was detected once. PCR involved 60 Vbeta and 13 Jbeta primers. Method: immunoSEQ multiplex PCR; TCRdb's copy keeps in-frame clones and lacks some. Counted here are about 210,000 clones, roughly 77% occurring once; the ten biggest clones make up around 3.5%. Trimming removed 0 bases from V and 2 bases from J, with 5 bases in between. Germline assignment: CDR1 SGHKS and CDR2 YYEKEE (reference sequence). The CDR3 contains 14 residues. The chain carries TRBV5-5 and TRBJ2-2; D uncertain. Source material: PBMCs. This TCR was recovered from a middle-aged man in good health and CMV-seropositive. The CDR3 spells CASSLVLNTGELFF. CDR3 DNA: TGTGCCAGCAGCTTGGTACTTAACACCGGGGAGCTGTTTTTT.